This T cell receptor (beta chain) was recovered during a study of stem cell transplantation in POMP-related autoinflammatory disease (dated by TCRdb to 2020 to 2023). Regarding the research as a whole: According to the study's hypothesis, the TRB repertoire gets skewed because defective thymoproteasomes impair MHC class I-dependent CD8+ T-cell differentiation and positive selection. Prior to transplant, the patients had CD4+ naive T-cell skewing, low CD8+ T-cell proportions, and decreased T-cell cytokine secretion. DNA chimerism analysis after transplant demonstrated 100% donor engraftment of neutrophils and platelets for up to one year. The effect of POMP deficiency on T-cell receptor beta repertoire diversity and CDR3 characteristics was assessed by high-throughput TRB sequencing. The research as a whole found: PRAID patients trended toward lower TRB diversity and higher clonality across all analyzed T-cell subsets. The trend toward lower diversity and increased clonality in PRAID patients was statistically significant only for regulatory T cells. The number of unique TRB V-J gene pairings was restricted in PRAID patients.

Receptors were amplified or captured by the immunoSEQ multiplex PCR assay. The original pipeline was this. Repertoire diversity was quantified with Shannon entropy, accounting for clonal size distribution. Clonotype distribution inequality was measured with the Gini-Simpson index (Simpson_1-D). The table comes from immuneACCESS by way of TCRdb, which keeps in-frame sequences with V and J called. Part of the clones is missing from these tables; in studies checked, under half for an unresolved V gene and the rest for unknown reasons. The V and J calls and clone size were taken over from that table, and D and trimming were inferred from the DNA. This sample lists some 68,000 clones; approximately 91% were detected once. The ten largest clones capture 0.6% to 0.8% of the sample. About this clone: It has no known antigen specificity. Nothing much larger sits one base from this clone, and base qualities are not available.

Cut back by 3 bases and 4 bases, the V and J ends lie 20 bases apart. CDR1 and CDR2, looked up from the germline V gene (reference sequence), are SEHNR and FQNEAQ. The cysteine opens and the phenylalanine closes a CDR3 of 17 amino acids. Kept here is only the CDR3 DNA, which spans 51 bases and is read in frame from base 1. Per the publication, the time point label means: after hematopoietic stem cell transplant. PRAID was characterized by prominent immunodeficiency alongside autoinflammation. T-cell subsets (conventional T cells, CD8+ T cells, regulatory T cells, T follicular helper cells) were sorted before TRB sequencing.

The sequencing used CD4+ T cells from PBMCs, collected after stem cell transplantation. The origin of this receptor is a human patient with POMP-related autoinflammation and immune dysregulation (PRAID). Where a transplant has occurred, the graft donor may have supplied some of the T cells. The chain couples TRBV7-9 to TRBJ2-3; the D assignment is uncertain and may be TRBD1 or TRBD2, with 5 bases supporting each. This receptor carries the CDR3 CASSLIPLGRAPDTQYF. Here is the DNA: TGTGCCAGCAGCTTGATTCCGTTGGGACGAGCGCCAGATACGCAGTATTTT.